This T cell receptor beta chain was sequenced for a study of beta chain features in type 1 diabetes. Study-level findings and limits: TCRB CDR3s from Type 1 diabetes patients were moderately but significantly shorter in all four CD4+ subsets.

As for this clone: Its antigen remains unknown.

The authors reverse transcribed all of the isolated RNA, so sequencing captured expressed TCRB transcripts. Clones were sequenced by immunoSEQ multiplex PCR, and TCRdb holds only the in-frame ones, with some missing. Of some 640,000 clones in the sample, roughly 13% are singletons; the top ten hold 0.035% to 0.045%. Sorted populations all exceeded 98% purity. CDR1 and CDR2 (germline): SGHNT, YYREEE (reference sequence). The CDR3 is 15 amino acids. Trimming removed 0 bases from V and 1 base from J, with 10 bases in between. The sequencing sample was made of naive CD4+ T cells from blood. The rearrangement joins TRBV5-4 to TRBJ2-5; a weak D match, TRBD1 (6 bases). This TCR came from a man younger than 35 with type 1 diabetes. CDR3 DNA: TGTGCCAGCAGCTTGGCAGGGGATATCCAAGAGACCCAGTACTTC. Translating it yields CASSLAGDIQETQYF.